This entry lists 32 T cell receptor beta chains sequenced from one sample in a study of T cell repertoires in cytomegalovirus infection (dated by TCRdb to about 2019). This sample was sequenced with an Illumina HiSeq 1500. TCRdb applied fastp at Q25 and MiXCR to the public reads, then kept only in-frame beta chains. Each entry merges the rows of one CDR3 protein and shows their most common DNA and genes. This sample holds 65,000 to 95,000 distinct CDR3 sequences; 3% to 4.5% were observed only once. The top ten clones comprise around 4.4% of the sample. Sequencing was carried out using PBMCs. Source of these receptors: a human donor in good health (CMV status not recorded). Some clones in this sample may be carry-over from other donors' samples.

This clonotype was seen at least ten times. This CDR3 reads CASSQDRGVSTEAFF. In DNA form, the CDR3 reads TGCGCCAGCAGCCAAGATCGAGGGGTGAGCACTGAAGCTTTCTTT. The chain joins TRBV4-1 to TRBJ1-1, with D possibly TRBD1 on 5 matching bases. With 0 bases removed from V and 4 bases from J, the gap between germline ends came to 12 bases. This CDR3 comprises 15 residues. Germline CDR1 is MGHRA and CDR2 is YSYEKL.

This clonotype has ten or more counts. The V call is TRBV7-9, the J call TRBJ2-1; 7 bases agree with TRBD2. The CDR3 is made up of 15 amino acids. The V gene's germline CDR1 is SEHNR and CDR2 FQNEAQ (reference sequence). The junction had 10 bases not matched to a gene; V was cut back by 5 bases and J by 6 bases. CDR3 DNA: TGTGCCAGCAGCGGGGGGGACGGCGGCGGCAATGAGCAGTTCTTC. It translates to CASSGGDGGGNEQFF.

This clonotype was seen repeatedly, ten times or more. The chain recombines TRBV7-9 with TRBJ2-2; 8 bases fit TRBD1. CDR1 and CDR2 from the germline V gene are SEHNR and FQNEAQ (reference sequence). The CDR3 extends over 17 amino acids. Trimming at V came to 5 bases and at J to 5 bases, leaving 13 bases not matched to a gene. The CDR3: CASSHPGQATRTGELFF. The CDR3 DNA follows: TGTGCCAGCAGCCATCCGGGACAGGCCACGAGGACCGGGGAGCTGTTTTTT. The whole variable domain, remainder taken from reference TRBV7-9 and TRBJ2-2, is DTGVSQNPRHKITKRGQNVTFRCDPISEHNRLYWYRQTLGQGPEFLTYFQNEAQLEKSRLLSDRFSAERPKGSFSTLEIQRTEQGDSAMYLCASSHPGQATRTGELFFGEGSRLTVL.

This clonotype was recorded at least ten times. This chain connects TRBV30 to TRBJ1-5; 9 positions match TRBD1. V gave up 0 bases and J gave up 3 bases; unmatched junction bases: 3. Per the germline V gene, CDR1 is GTSNPN and CDR2 is SVGIG (reference sequence). The CDR3 runs to 15 residues. The CDR3 DNA sequence: TGTGCCTGGAGTGTAGGGGACAGGGACAATCAGCCCCAGCATTTT. It encodes CAWSVGDRDNQPQHF.

This clonotype was observed at least ten times. The chain combines TRBV6-2 or TRBV6-3 with TRBJ2-1; D is unclear. Trimming left V 6 bases short and J 0 bases short, with 15 bases between. Germline values: CDR1 MNHEY, CDR2 SVGEGT. The CDR3 totals 16 residues. CDR3 amino acids: CASSPMPDSSYNEQFF. For the CDR3, the DNA is TGTGCCAGCAGCCCCATGCCTGATAGCTCCTACAATGAGCAGTTCTTC.

In its sample, this clonotype was seen many times. This chain connects TRBV24-1 to TRBJ2-1, with TRBD1 matching over 8 bases. Per germline, CDR1 KGHDR and CDR2 SFDVKD. The junction had 14 bases not matched to a gene; V was cut back by 10 bases and J by 7 bases. The CDR3 runs 15 residues. The chain's CDR3 is CATAGRGPDTNEQFF. CDR3 sequence (DNA): TGTGCCACAGCCGGCAGGGGGCCGGACACGAATGAGCAGTTCTTC.

Ten or more counts support this clonotype. J is TRBJ2-1 and V is TRBV19; tentatively, D is TRBD1 (6 bases). The CDR3 covers 15 residues. Trimming cost V 3 bases and J 6 bases, with 15 bases left between them. CDR1 and CDR2 from the germline V gene are LNHDA and SQIVND (reference sequence). As DNA, the CDR3 is TGTGCCAGTAGTATGGGCAGGGGAACTTTCAATGAGCAGTTCTTC. Translated, it gives CASSMGRGTFNEQFF.

Many counts were recorded for this clonotype. This chain uses TRBV6-2 or TRBV6-3 with TRBJ1-1, with TRBD1 identical over 7 bases. This CDR3 is 13 amino acids long. Germline loops: CDR1 MNHEY, CDR2 SVGEGT. Trimming took 5 bases from V and 4 from J; bases not matched to a gene: 4. CDR3 protein: CASSEQGTTEAFF. The CDR3 coding sequence is TGTGCCAGCAGTGAACAGGGGACCACTGAAGCTTTCTTT.

This clonotype was observed many times. This rearrangement joins TRBV7-2 to TRBJ2-1; D not certain. The germline gives CDR1 SGHTA, CDR2 FQGNSA. Deletions cut 6 bases from V and 7 bases from J, with 10 bases between. The CDR3 is made up of 12 amino acids. The CDR3 spells CASSFLGNEQFF. CDR3 coding DNA: TGTGCCAGCAGTTTTTTAGGGAATGAGCAGTTCTTC. Filled out from reference TRBV7-2 and TRBJ2-1, the complete variable domain reads GAGVSQSPSNKVTEKGKDVELRCDPISGHTALYWYRQSLGQGLEFLIYFQGNSAPDKSGLPSDRFSAERTGGSVSTLTIQRTQQEDSAVYLCASSFLGNEQFFGPGTRLTVL.

This clonotype was found many times. The chain employs TRBV12-3 or TRBV12-4 and TRBJ2-1; D not resolved. Deletions cut 2 bases from V and 8 bases from J, with 7 bases between. The CDR3 is made up of 12 amino acids. CDR3 in amino acids: CASSLRVDEQFF. The CDR3 DNA reads TGTGCCAGCAGTTTACGTGTCGATGAGCAGTTCTTC.

This clonotype was seen repeatedly, ten times or more. The chain recombines TRBV6-2 or TRBV6-3 with TRBJ1-1; 12 nucleotides agree with TRBD1. Germline loops: CDR1 MNHEY, CDR2 SVGEGT. Trimming removed 6 bases from V and 5 bases from J; junction bases left unmatched: 10. This CDR3 has 16 residues. For the CDR3, the DNA is TGTGCCAGCAGCCTTACCGGGACAGGGGGCAGGACTGAAGCTTTCTTT. Protein: CASSLTGTGGRTEAFF.

In this sample, this clonotype turned up many times. The V and J genes are TRBV27 and TRBJ1-2; a possible D gene is TRBD1 (6 bases). Germline V gene data show CDR1 as MNHEY and CDR2 as SMNVEV (reference sequence). Trimming took 8 bases from V and 2 from J, leaving 12 bases between them. This CDR3 comprises 13 residues. The CDR3 here is CASAGQLNYGYTF. The CDR3 nucleotides read TGTGCCAGCGCTGGACAGTTAAACTATGGCTACACCTTC.

The sample holds many counts of this clonotype. This sequence joins TRBV7-9 and TRBJ2-2; D gene uncertain. This CDR3 has 15 residues. Trimming shortened V by 0 bases and J by 7 bases, and 12 bases separated the two germline ends. Germline V gene lookup returns CDR1 SEHNR and CDR2 FQNEAQ (reference sequence). CDR3 nucleotide sequence: TGTGCCAGCAGCTTAGCGACCATTTTCGGCGGGGAGCTGTTTTTT. It specifies CASSLATIFGGELFF. Combining the CDR3 with reference TRBV7-9 and TRBJ2-2 gives the whole variable domain DTGVSQNPRHKITKRGQNVTFRCDPISEHNRLYWYRQTLGQGPEFLTYFQNEAQLEKSRLLSDRFSAERPKGSFSTLEIQRTEQGDSAMYLCASSLATIFGGELFFGEGSRLTVL.

This chain links TRBV6-2 or TRBV6-3 with TRBJ1-1; tentative D call: TRBD1 (5 bases). The CDR3 length is 14 residues. Germline V gives CDR1 MNHEY, CDR2 SVGEGT. Trimming shortened V by 5 bases and J by 2 bases, and 12 bases separated the two germline ends. The CDR3 sequence is CASSRGRTNTEAFF. CDR3 sequence (DNA): TGTGCCAGCAGTCGGGGACGGACTAACACTGAAGCTTTCTTT.

This clonotype came up many times. This rearrangement joins TRBV4-1 to TRBJ2-5; no clear D. Trimming shortened V by 0 bases and J by 1 base, and 9 bases separated the two germline ends. CDR3 size: 15 residues. Germline V gene lookup returns CDR1 MGHRA and CDR2 YSYEKL. DNA of the CDR3: TGCGCCAGCAGCCAAGATCAGACGACCCAAGAGACCCAGTACTTC. It is translated as CASSQDQTTQETQYF.

This clonotype was detected a few times. V is TRBV7-4 and J is TRBJ1-2; 7 bases align to TRBD1. The CDR3 is made up of 15 amino acids. Germline lookup yields CDR1 SGHVT and CDR2 SQSDAQ. Losses at the gene ends were 1 base for V and 7 bases for J; bases not matched to a gene: 9. The CDR3 protein is CASSLVVGTDSGYTF. For the CDR3, the DNA is TGTGCCAGCAGCTTAGTTGTGGGGACAGACTCTGGCTACACCTTC.

This clonotype has at least ten counts. The chain links TRBV2 to TRBJ1-6; 8 bases agree with TRBD1. This CDR3 comprises 19 residues. V gave up 5 bases and J gave up 10 bases; unmatched junction bases: 22. Germline CDR1 and CDR2: SNHLY and FYNNEI. In DNA, the CDR3 is TGTGCCAGCAGTTCTTTGGGAAGGACAGGGACCCAACGAGGATCACCCCTCCACTTT. As protein: CASSSLGRTGTQRGSPLHF.

This clonotype has a count of ten or more. V is TRBV20-1 and J is TRBJ2-5, with 10 bases aligning to TRBD2. Germline loops: CDR1 DFQATT, CDR2 SNEGSKA (reference sequence). The V gene end was trimmed by 6 bases and the J gene end by 1 base; junction bases not matched to a gene: 2. The CDR3 loop spans 13 amino acids. This CDR3 is CSASSGGQETQYF. CDR3 DNA sequence: TGCAGTGCCTCTAGCGGGGGCCAAGAGACCCAGTACTTC.

At least ten counts were recorded for this clonotype. V and J are TRBV30 and TRBJ1-6, with 7 bases fitting TRBD1. V was clipped by 0 bases and J by 9 bases; unmatched bases: 8. The CDR3 extends over 15 amino acids. The germline CDR1 and CDR2 sequences are GTSNPN and SVGIG (reference sequence). The CDR3 sequence is CAWSVRPQGGSPLHF. CDR3 nucleotides: TGTGCCTGGAGTGTACGGCCGCAGGGGGGTTCACCCCTCCACTTT.

This clonotype was counted ten times or more. The chain recombines TRBV28 with TRBJ2-3; TRBD2 matches at 15 bases. From germline, CDR1 is MDHEN and CDR2 SYDVKM. The V segment lost 10 bases and the J segment 3 bases; nucleotides outside the gene matches: 23. This CDR3 contains 21 residues. The CDR3 region is CATTGPVTRTSGGAETDTQYF. Written as DNA, the CDR3 is TGTGCCACAACTGGTCCCGTAACACGGACTAGCGGGGGGGCCGAGACAGATACGCAGTATTTT.

This clonotype was seen many times. The chain couples TRBV5-5 to TRBJ1-1; D ambiguous. V was cut by 4 bases and J by 0 bases, with 13 bases left in between. Germline V gene sequence: CDR1 SGHKS, CDR2 YYEKEE (reference sequence). The CDR3 spans 15 residues. The CDR3: CASSEHGVVNTEAFF. CDR3 DNA sequence: TGTGCCAGCAGCGAGCACGGGGTGGTGAACACTGAAGCTTTCTTT.

This clonotype was seen ten or more times. This sequence joins TRBV28 and TRBJ2-7, with D possibly TRBD1 on 6 matching bases. Looked up from germline, CDR1 is MDHEN and CDR2 is SYDVKM. The CDR3 spans 16 residues. V lost 6 bases and J 3 bases, leaving 21 bases between the germline ends. CDR3 sequence: CASRPITGNRGYEQYF. For the CDR3, the DNA is TGTGCCAGCAGACCGATTACAGGGAATAGAGGCTACGAGCAGTACTTC. The variable domain in full, with the rest retrieved from reference TRBV28 and TRBJ2-7, is DVKVTQSSRYLVKRTGEKVFLECVQDMDHENMFWYRQDPGLGLRLIYFSYDVKMKEKGDIPEGYSVSREKKERFSLILESASTNQTSMYLCASRPITGNRGYEQYFGPGTRLTVT.

There are many counts of this clonotype. The chain carries TRBV6-5 and TRBJ1-5; 8 bases are a match to TRBD1. The CDR3 is made up of 15 amino acids. V lost 5 bases, J lost 5 bases, and 8 bases stayed unmatched. Germline lookup yields CDR1 MNHEY and CDR2 SVGAGI. DNA of the CDR3: TGTGCCAGCAGTCCGACAGGGGCCGGGCATCAGCCCCAGCATTTT. This encodes CASSPTGAGHQPQHF.

This clonotype was found many times. The V and J genes are TRBV7-8 and TRBJ1-5; D is possibly TRBD1 (6 bases). Looked up from germline, CDR1 is SGHVS and CDR2 is FQNEAQ. The length of the CDR3 is 16 residues. The V end lost 5 bases, the J end lost 0 bases, and 14 bases lay between the germline ends. CDR3 region: CASSPFVDSSNQPQHF. The CDR3 nucleotides read TGTGCCAGCAGCCCATTTGTGGACAGTAGCAATCAGCCCCAGCATTTT. The whole variable domain, remainder taken from reference TRBV7-8 and TRBJ1-5, is GAGVSQSPRYKVAKRGQDVALRCDPISGHVSLFWYQQALGQGPEFLTYFQNEAQLDKSGLPSDRFFAERPEGSVSTLKIQRTQQEDSAVYLCASSPFVDSSNQPQHFGDGTRLSIL.

This clonotype was picked up many times. The chain has TRBV7-6 and TRBJ2-5; 13 nucleotides agree with TRBD2. The CDR3 contains 17 residues. Germline trimming cut 5 bases from V and 3 bases from J; bases unmatched to any gene: 9. Germline CDR1 reads SGHVS; CDR2 reads FNYEAQ. CDR3 region: CASSRYTSGGVKETQYF. The CDR3 DNA sequence: TGTGCCAGCAGCCGCTACACTAGCGGGGGGGTCAAAGAGACCCAGTACTTC.

The table lists this clonotype with a few counts. CDR3 amino acids: CSVEVWQGAGYTF. CDR3 DNA: TGCAGCGTTGAAGTGTGGCAGGGGGCAGGCTACACCTTC. This chain uses TRBV29-1 with TRBJ1-2; 8 bases are shared with TRBD1. The CDR3 has 13 residues. Germline V gives CDR1 SQVTM, CDR2 ANQGSEA. J lost 8 bases, V lost 1 base, and 6 bases had no gene match.

The sample holds many counts of this clonotype. V and J are TRBV5-4 and TRBJ2-5; D gene uncertain. Germline CDR1 is SGHNT and CDR2 is YYREEE (reference sequence). This CDR3 spans 13 amino acids. V was cut by 5 bases and J by 7 bases, with 15 bases left in between. Here the CDR3 reads CASRAQDRGTQYF. The CDR3 region has the DNA TGTGCCAGCAGGGCGCAGGACCGCGGGACCCAGTACTTC.

In this sample, this clonotype turned up many times. The chain uses TRBV20-1 and TRBJ2-3; 8 nucleotides match TRBD2. CDR3 length: 15 amino acids. Germline V lookup: CDR1 DFQATT, CDR2 SNEGSKA (reference sequence). J lost 1 base, V lost 6 bases, and 9 bases had no gene match. CDR3 region: CSAQRPTSGTDTQYF. The CDR3 DNA is TGCAGTGCCCAGAGACCGACTAGCGGCACAGATACGCAGTATTTT.

This clonotype has ten or more counts. V is TRBV28 and J is TRBJ1-4, with 9 bases fitting TRBD1. The CDR3 sequence is 16 residues long. Trimming took 3 bases from V and 8 from J; bases not matched to a gene: 10. Per germline, CDR1 MDHEN and CDR2 SYDVKM. The CDR3 loop reads CASSLPLQGAGEKLFF. Written as DNA, the CDR3 is TGTGCCAGCAGTTTGCCATTACAGGGGGCCGGAGAAAAACTGTTTTTT.

This clonotype was seen ten or more times. The CDR3 spells CASKWGGGSYNEQFF. The CDR3 DNA is TGTGCCAGCAAATGGGGGGGGGGATCGTACAATGAGCAGTTCTTC. The rearrangement links TRBV27 to TRBJ2-1, with 7 bases aligning to TRBD2. This CDR3 region has 15 residues. Looked up from germline, CDR1 is MNHEY and CDR2 is SMNVEV (reference sequence). Unmatched junction bases numbered 10, after V lost 7 bases and J lost 4 bases.

This clonotype has ten or more counts. This chain connects TRBV10-2 to TRBJ1-6; possible D gene TRBD1, 6 bases. V was trimmed by 0 bases and J by 3 bases, leaving 12 bases between them. The CDR3 totals 17 residues. Germline values: CDR1 WSHSY, CDR2 SAAADI. The CDR3 protein is CASSESTGGSYNSPLHF. The CDR3 DNA reads TGCGCCAGCAGTGAGTCGACGGGGGGCAGCTATAATTCACCCCTCCACTTT.

This clonotype was counted ten times or more. The chain has TRBV28 and TRBJ2-6, with 7 nucleotides matching TRBD1. Per germline, CDR1 MDHEN and CDR2 SYDVKM. The CDR3 contains 16 residues. With 0 bases clipped from V and 3 bases from J, the junction kept 2 bases outside the gene matches. CDR3 nucleotide sequence: TGTGCCAGCAGTTTATGGGCAGGGGGTGGGGCCAACGTCCTGACTTTC. Translation: CASSLWAGGGANVLTF. Supplemented by reference TRBV28 and TRBJ2-6, the full variable domain reads DVKVTQSSRYLVKRTGEKVFLECVQDMDHENMFWYRQDPGLGLRLIYFSYDVKMKEKGDIPEGYSVSREKKERFSLILESASTNQTSMYLCASSLWAGGGANVLTFGAGSRLTVL.